The following is a T cell receptor beta chain sequence with its context. The data were obtained in a study of shared clonotypes between healthy human individuals. CDR1 SGDLS and CDR2 YYNGEE come from the germline V gene. This CDR3 comprises 14 residues. Deletions cut 0 bases from V and 7 bases from J, with 8 bases between. The table came from immunoSEQ multiplex PCR; TCRdb's copy has only in-frame clones and leaves some out. The sample yields about 1 million clones, around 76% seen once. The chain combines TRBV9 with TRBJ1-6; unclear D gene. The source material was memory CD4+ T cells sorted from blood. Subset here: CD45RA-negative fraction. This TCR was sampled from a man younger than 35 in good health. The CDR3 coding sequence is TGTGCCAGCAGCGTAGTTGACACCAATTCACCCCTCCACTTT. Protein product: CASSVVDTNSPLHF.